This entry concerns a single TCR beta chain. Its antigen is unknown. The data were obtained in a study of OX40 agonist ivuxolimab in advanced cancers. On the study more broadly: The dose-escalation group included hepatocellular carcinoma, melanoma, renal cell carcinoma and head and neck cancer. With a range of roughly 20 to 79, age averaged roughly 60 years, and 75% to 90% were male. The study, taken as a whole, reports: A proportion of nonresponders additionally exhibited low normalized T-cell clonal expansion.

CDR1 SGHKS and CDR2 YYEKEE come from the germline V gene (reference sequence). Trimming shortened V by 0 bases and J by 3 bases, and 9 bases separated the two germline ends. The CDR3 is 14 amino acids. Assay: immunoSEQ multiplex PCR; the TCRdb copy retains only in-frame clones and omits some. There are tens of thousands of clones in the sample; 84% occur only once, and 2.5% to 3% lies in the top ten. Enrollment shut out patients with autoimmune disease history or systemic immunosuppression. The receptor's source is an adult with an advanced solid tumor such as melanoma, head and neck, liver or kidney cancer. The source material was CD4+ or CD8+ T cells sorted from blood, sampled in a trial of the OX40 agonist ivuxolimab. V gene TRBV5-5 combines with J gene TRBJ1-2; weak D call: TRBD1 (6 bases). This chain's CDR3 is CASSLAGDYYGYTF. The CDR3 DNA reads as TGTGCCAGCAGCTTGGCAGGGGATTACTATGGCTACACCTTC.